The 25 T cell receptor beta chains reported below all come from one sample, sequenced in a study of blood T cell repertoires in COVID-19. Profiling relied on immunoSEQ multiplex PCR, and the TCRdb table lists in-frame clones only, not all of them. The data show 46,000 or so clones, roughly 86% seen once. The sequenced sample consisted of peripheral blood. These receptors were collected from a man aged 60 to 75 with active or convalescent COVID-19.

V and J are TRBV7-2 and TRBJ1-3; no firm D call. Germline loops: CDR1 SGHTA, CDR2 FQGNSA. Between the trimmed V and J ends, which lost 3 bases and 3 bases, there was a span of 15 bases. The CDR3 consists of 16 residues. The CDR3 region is CASSFTWSPDGNTIYF. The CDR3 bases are TGTGCCAGCAGCTTCACCTGGAGCCCAGATGGAAACACCATATATTTT.

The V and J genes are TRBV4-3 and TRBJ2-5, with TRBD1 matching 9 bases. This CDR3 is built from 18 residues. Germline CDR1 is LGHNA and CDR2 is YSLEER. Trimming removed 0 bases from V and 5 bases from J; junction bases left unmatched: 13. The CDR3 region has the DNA TGCGCCAGCAGCCAAGATCCCCCAAACAGGGGGCTAGTGGAGACCCAGTACTTC. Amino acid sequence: CASSQDPPNRGLVETQYF.

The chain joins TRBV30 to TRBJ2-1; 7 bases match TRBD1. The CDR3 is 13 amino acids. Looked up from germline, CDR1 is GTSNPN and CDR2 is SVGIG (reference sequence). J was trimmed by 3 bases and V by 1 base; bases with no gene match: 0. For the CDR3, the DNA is TGTGCCTGGAGTGGACAGGGCTACAATGAGCAGTTCTTC. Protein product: CAWSGQGYNEQFF.

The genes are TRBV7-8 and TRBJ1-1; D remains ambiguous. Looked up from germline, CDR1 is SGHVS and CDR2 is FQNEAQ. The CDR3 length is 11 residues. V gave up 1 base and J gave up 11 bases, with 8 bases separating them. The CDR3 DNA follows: TGTGCCAGCAGCTTAGAAGCGAGGGCTTTCTTT. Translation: CASSLEARAFF. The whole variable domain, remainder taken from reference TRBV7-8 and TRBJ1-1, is GAGVSQSPRYKVAKRGQDVALRCDPISGHVSLFWYQQALGQGPEFLTYFQNEAQLDKSGLPSDRFFAERPEGSVSTLKIQRTQQEDSAVYLCASSLEARAFFGQGTRLTVV.

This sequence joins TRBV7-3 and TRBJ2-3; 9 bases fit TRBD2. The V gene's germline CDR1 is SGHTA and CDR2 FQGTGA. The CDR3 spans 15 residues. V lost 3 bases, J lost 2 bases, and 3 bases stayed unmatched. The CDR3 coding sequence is TGTGCCAGCAGCTTGTCTAGCGGGGTCACAGATACGCAGTATTTT. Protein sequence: CASSLSSGVTDTQYF. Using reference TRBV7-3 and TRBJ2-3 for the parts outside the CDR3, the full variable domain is GAGVSQTPSNKVTEKGKYVELRCDPISGHTALYWYRQSLGQGPEFLIYFQGTGAADDSGLPNDRFFAVRPEGSVSTLKIQRTERGDSAVYLCASSLSSGVTDTQYFGPGTRLTVL.

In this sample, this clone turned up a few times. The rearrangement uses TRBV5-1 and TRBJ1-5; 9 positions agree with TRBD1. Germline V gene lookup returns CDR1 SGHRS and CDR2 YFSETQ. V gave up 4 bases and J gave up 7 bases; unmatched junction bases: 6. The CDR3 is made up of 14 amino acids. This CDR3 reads CASSATGGRQPQHF. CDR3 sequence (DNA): TGCGCCAGCAGCGCTACAGGGGGCAGACAGCCCCAGCATTTT.

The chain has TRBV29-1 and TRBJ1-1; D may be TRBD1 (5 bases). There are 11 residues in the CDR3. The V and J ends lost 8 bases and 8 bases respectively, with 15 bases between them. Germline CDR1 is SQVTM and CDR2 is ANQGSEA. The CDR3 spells CSPEDSEEAFF. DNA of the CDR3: TGCAGCCCTGAAGACAGTGAAGAAGCTTTCTTT.

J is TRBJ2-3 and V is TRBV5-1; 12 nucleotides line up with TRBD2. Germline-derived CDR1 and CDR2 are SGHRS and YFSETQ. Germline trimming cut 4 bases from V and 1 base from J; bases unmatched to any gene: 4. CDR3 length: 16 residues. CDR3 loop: CASSAWTSGGTDTQYF. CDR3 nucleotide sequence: TGCGCCAGCAGCGCCTGGACTAGCGGGGGCACAGATACGCAGTATTTT.

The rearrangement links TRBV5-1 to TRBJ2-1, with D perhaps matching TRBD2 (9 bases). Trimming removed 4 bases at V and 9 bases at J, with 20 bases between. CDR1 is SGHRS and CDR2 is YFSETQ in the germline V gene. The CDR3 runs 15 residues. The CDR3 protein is CASSPGTSTGGEQFF. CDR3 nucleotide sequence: TGCGCCAGCAGCCCTGGGACTAGCACAGGGGGTGAGCAGTTCTTC.

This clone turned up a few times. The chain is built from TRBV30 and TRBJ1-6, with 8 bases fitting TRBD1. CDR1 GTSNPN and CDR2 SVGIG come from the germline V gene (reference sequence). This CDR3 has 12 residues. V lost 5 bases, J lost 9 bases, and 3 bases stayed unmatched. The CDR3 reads CAWVRGRSPLHF. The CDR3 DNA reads TGTGCCTGGGTCAGGGGGCGTTCACCCCTCCACTTT.

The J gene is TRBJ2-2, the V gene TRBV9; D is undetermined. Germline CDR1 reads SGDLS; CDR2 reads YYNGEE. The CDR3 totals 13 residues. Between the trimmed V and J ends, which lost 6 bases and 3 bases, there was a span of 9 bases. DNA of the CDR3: TGTGCCAGCACCCTTCGGGACACCGGGGAGCTGTTTTTT. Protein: CASTLRDTGELFF.

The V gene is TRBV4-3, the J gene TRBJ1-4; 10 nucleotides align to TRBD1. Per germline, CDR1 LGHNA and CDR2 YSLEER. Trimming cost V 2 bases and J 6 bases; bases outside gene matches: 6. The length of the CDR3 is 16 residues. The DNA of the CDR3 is TGCGCCAGCAGCCAAACTGTCGGGACAGGGGATGAAAAACTGTTTTTT. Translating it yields CASSQTVGTGDEKLFF.

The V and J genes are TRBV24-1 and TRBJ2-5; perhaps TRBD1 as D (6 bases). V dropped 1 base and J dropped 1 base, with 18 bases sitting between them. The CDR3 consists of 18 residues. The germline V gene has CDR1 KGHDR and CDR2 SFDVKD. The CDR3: CATSDFLRGQRGQETQYF. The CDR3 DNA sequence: TGTGCCACCAGTGATTTCCTCCGAGGACAGAGAGGCCAAGAGACCCAGTACTTC.

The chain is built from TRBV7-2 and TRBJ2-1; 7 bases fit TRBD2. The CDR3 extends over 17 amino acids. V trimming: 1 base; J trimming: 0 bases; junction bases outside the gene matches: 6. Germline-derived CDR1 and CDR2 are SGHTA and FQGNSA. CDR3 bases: TGTGCCAGCAGCTTAGGATTTAGCGGGTTCTCCTACAATGAGCAGTTCTTC. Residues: CASSLGFSGFSYNEQFF.

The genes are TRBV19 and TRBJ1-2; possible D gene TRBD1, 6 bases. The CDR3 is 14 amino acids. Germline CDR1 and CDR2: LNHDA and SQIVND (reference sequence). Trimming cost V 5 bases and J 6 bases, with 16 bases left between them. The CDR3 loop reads CASSSLQGRDGYTF. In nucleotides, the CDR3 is TGTGCCAGTAGTTCACTACAGGGTCGTGATGGCTACACCTTC.

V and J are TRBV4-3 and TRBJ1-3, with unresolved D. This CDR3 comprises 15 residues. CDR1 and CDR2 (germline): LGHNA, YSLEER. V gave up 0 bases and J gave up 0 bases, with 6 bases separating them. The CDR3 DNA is TGCGCCAGCAGCCAAGATTCCCTCTCTGGAAACACCATATATTTT. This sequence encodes CASSQDSLSGNTIYF.

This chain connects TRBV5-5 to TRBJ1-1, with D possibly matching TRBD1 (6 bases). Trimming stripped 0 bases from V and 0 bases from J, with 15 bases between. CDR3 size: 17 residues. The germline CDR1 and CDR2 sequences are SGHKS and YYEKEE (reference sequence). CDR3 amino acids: CASSLETGGPLNTEAFF. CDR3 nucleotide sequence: TGTGCCAGCAGCTTGGAGACAGGAGGACCCCTGAACACTGAAGCTTTCTTT. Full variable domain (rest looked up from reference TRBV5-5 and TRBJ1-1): DAGVTQSPTHLIKTRGQQVTLRCSPISGHKSVSWYQQVLGQGPQFIFQYYEKEERGRGNFPDRFSARQFPNYSSELNVNALLLGDSALYLCASSLETGGPLNTEAFFGQGTRLTVV.

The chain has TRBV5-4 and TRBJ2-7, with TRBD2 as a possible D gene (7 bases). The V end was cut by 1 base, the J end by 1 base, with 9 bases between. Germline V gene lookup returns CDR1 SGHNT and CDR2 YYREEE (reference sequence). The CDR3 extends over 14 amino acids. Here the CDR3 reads CASSLRGASYEQYF. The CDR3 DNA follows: TGTGCCAGCAGCTTGCGGGGGGCGTCCTACGAGCAGTACTTC.

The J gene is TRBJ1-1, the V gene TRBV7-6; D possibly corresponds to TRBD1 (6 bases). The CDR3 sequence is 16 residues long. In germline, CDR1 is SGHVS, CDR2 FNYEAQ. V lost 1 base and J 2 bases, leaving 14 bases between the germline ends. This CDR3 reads CASSLGQAKLNTEAFF. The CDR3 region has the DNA TGTGCCAGCAGCTTAGGACAGGCCAAACTTAACACTGAAGCTTTCTTT. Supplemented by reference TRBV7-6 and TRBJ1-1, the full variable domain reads GAGVSQSPRYKVTKRGQDVALRCDPISGHVSLYWYRQALGQGPEFLTYFNYEAQQDKSGLPNDRFSAERPEGSISTLTIQRTEQRDSAMYRCASSLGQAKLNTEAFFGQGTRLTVV.

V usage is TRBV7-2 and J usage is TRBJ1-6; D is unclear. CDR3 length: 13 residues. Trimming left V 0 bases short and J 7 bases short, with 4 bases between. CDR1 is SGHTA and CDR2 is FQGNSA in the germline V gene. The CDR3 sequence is CASSLAGNSPLHF. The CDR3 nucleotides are TGTGCCAGCAGCTTAGCCGGGAATTCACCCCTCCACTTT.

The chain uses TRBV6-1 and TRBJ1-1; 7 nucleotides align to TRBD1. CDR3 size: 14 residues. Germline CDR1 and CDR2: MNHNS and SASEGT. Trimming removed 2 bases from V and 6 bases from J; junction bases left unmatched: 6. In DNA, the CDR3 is TGTGCCAGCAGTGAAACGAGGGGGACAGCTGAAGCTTTCTTT. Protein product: CASSETRGTAEAFF.

Here the CDR3 DNA reads TGTGCCAGCAGCTACCCGGGACTAGCGAAAGATACGCAGTATTTT. Protein product: CASSYPGLAKDTQYF. The chain couples TRBV5-4 to TRBJ2-3, with 10 bases that match TRBD2. V was pared by 3 bases and J by 5 bases, with 6 bases of the junction left unmatched. This CDR3 spans 15 amino acids. CDR1 and CDR2 from the germline V gene are SGHNT and YYREEE (reference sequence).

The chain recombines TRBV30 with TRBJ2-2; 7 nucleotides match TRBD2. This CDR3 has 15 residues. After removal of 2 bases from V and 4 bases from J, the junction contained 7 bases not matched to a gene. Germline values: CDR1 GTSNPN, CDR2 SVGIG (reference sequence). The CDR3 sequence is CAWSKDPGGTGELFF. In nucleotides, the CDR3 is TGTGCCTGGAGTAAGGACCCGGGGGGCACCGGGGAGCTGTTTTTT.

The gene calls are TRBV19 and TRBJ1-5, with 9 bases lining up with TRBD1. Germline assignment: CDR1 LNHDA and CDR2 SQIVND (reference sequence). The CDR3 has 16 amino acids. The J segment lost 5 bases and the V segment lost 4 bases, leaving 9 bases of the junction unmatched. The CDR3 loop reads CASSRTGALPYQPQHF. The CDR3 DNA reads TGTGCCAGTAGTAGGACAGGGGCCCTTCCCTATCAGCCCCAGCATTTT. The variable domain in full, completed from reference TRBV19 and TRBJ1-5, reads DGGITQSPKYLFRKEGQNVTLSCEQNLNHDAMYWYRQDPGQGLRLIYYSQIVNDFQKGDIAEGYSVSREKKESFPLTVTSAQKNPTAFYLCASSRTGALPYQPQHFGDGTRLSIL.

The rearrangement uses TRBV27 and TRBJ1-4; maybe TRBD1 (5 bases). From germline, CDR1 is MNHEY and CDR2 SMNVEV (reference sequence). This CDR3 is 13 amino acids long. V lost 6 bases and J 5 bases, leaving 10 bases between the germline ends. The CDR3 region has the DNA TGTGCCAGCAGAAGGGGCCTGAATGAAAAACTGTTTTTT. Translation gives CASRRGLNEKLFF. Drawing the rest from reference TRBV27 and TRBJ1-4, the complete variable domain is EAQVTQNPRYLITVTGKKLTVTCSQNMNHEYMSWYRQDPGLGLRQIYYSMNVEVTDKGDVPEGYKVSRKEKRNFPLILESPSPNQTSLYFCASRRGLNEKLFFGSGTQLSVL.